Given below is one T cell receptor (beta chain) in context. What it recognizes is unknown. The sample comes from a study of T cells in Graves' hyperthyroidism and ophthalmopathy. Findings and caveats of the study: Blood held most thyroid clonotypes expanded above 0.001 frequency.

V was pared by 8 bases and J by 4 bases, with 14 bases between. The CDR3 loop spans 13 amino acids. The germline gives CDR1 LNHDA, CDR2 SQIVND (reference sequence). Diagnoses used clinical symptoms, serum thyroxine and TRAb, thyroid ultrasound and orbital computed tomography. Template material for amplifying TCR beta CDR3 regions consisted of RNA transcripts. The HTBI set primed first-round TCR CDR3 RT-PCR. TCRdb used MiXCR to reprocess the multiplex PCR reads, holding one entry per CDR3 protein. The table lists around 500,000 distinct CDR3 sequences, 12% to 15% of them singletons, with approximately 15% in the top ten.

The origin of this receptor is a woman aged 40 to 49 with Graves' hyperthyroidism. The sequencing sample was made of blood. The chain links TRBV19 to TRBJ1-1, with D possibly TRBD1 on 6 matching bases. The CDR3 region is CASDWGASTEAFF. As DNA, the CDR3 is TGTGCCAGTGATTGGGGGGCCAGCACTGAAGCTTTCTTT.